This paragraph covers one TCR beta chain sequence. It lacks a known antigen. Qualities for individual bases were not recorded, and no much larger clone is one base off. Ficoll-Paque density gradient centrifugation was the method used to isolate PBMCs. The CDR3 numbers 13 residues from cysteine through phenylalanine. Only the CDR3 part of the read is kept: 39 bases, read in frame from the first base. CDR1 and CDR2, looked up from the germline V gene, are SGHTA and FQGTGA. V and J lose 5 bases and 6 bases, and a span of 13 bases separates them. The data originate from a study of T-cell memory formation after mild COVID-19 (dated by TCRdb to the early 2020s). In the study overall: Most TCR sequence clusters were specific to one of the two donors. In a couple of donors, T-cell clones that expanded and contracted after mild COVID-19 were followed by sequencing TCRalpha and TCRbeta repertoires longitudinally. The cohort was made up of two young adult volunteers, one female and one male, who were previously healthy. Study-wide findings and limitations: From day 15 to 85, contracting clones showed balanced CD4/CD8 phenotypes, whereas a second wave of clones that expanded from day 15 to 37 leaned towards CD4+. SARS-CoV-2 specificity of the second-wave clones peaking on day 37 was not confirmed. Only a couple of mild cases were covered in the study, and larger cohorts including severe cases with pre-infection samples were considered necessary. Contracting CD4+ clones were located mainly in the CM and EM memory subsets, whereas CD8+ clones were found to be enriched in EMRA. Some responding clones were detected in pre-infection memory, which suggested that pre-existing cross-reactive memory T cells had joined the SARS-CoV-2 response.

Sequencer: Illumina NovaSeq 6000. TCRalpha and TCRbeta cDNA libraries were built by 5'RACE with constant-segment primers, adding sample barcodes and unique molecular identifiers. RNA was extracted from every sample with Trizol reagent. Amplification of the libraries took two PCR steps, and the second step added a second sample barcode plus Illumina TruSeq adapters. The libraries were sequenced on an Illumina NovaSeq using 2 x 150 bp paired-end reads. The study's processing was this. With migec v1.2.7, reads were demultiplexed and then collapsed into UMI-guided consensus sequences. With mixcr v2.1.11, UMI consensuses were aligned to TRA and TRB V and J templates and assembled into clonotypes. A clonotype was counted as expanded or contracted only if both edgeR and NoisET called the change significant, with noise models trained on biological replicates. edgeR calls used a false discovery rate-adjusted p below 0.01 and a log2 fold-change threshold of 1. As an exploratory analysis of dynamics, PCA with hierarchical clustering was applied to max-normalized trajectories of the 1000 most abundant clonotypes. Separately sequenced CD4+ and CD8+ repertoires were used to assign a CD4 or CD8 phenotype to each responding clone. TCRdb reprocessing: public reads trimmed at Q25 with fastp, clones called with MiXCR, in-frame beta chains kept. CDR3 protein sequences are deduplicated, and each keeps its most common genes and DNA. The V and J calls were determined by TCRdb, not by the authors. The sample contains 70,000 to 95,000 distinct CDR3 sequences, 9.5% to 15% of them found a single time. The ten largest clones represent roughly 40% of the sample.

The source of this sequence is a man aged 18 to 29 who had mild COVID-19 (a few samples of this study predate the infection). The sample titles of this study are shuffled in the database, so cell type and time point are left out; the donor was told from shared clones. The sample consisted of PBMCs or a T cell subset sorted from them (not recorded which). The chain is made from TRBV7-3 and TRBJ1-1; the D gene remains uncertain. The CDR3 here reads CASSTAGSAEAFF. The DNA reads TGTGCCAGCAGCACGGCCGGCTCGGCTGAAGCTTTCTTT.